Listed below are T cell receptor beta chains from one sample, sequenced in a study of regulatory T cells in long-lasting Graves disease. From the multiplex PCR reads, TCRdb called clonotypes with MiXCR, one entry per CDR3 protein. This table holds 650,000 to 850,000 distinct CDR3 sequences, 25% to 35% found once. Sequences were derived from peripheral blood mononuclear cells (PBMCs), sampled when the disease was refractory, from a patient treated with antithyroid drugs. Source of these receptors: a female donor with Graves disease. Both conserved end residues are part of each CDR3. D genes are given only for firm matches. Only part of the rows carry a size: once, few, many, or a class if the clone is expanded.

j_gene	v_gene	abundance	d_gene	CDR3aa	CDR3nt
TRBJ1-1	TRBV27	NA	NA	CASSLRLTAVTEAFF	TGTGCCAGCAGTTTAAGATTGACGGCGGTCACTGAAGCTTTCTTT
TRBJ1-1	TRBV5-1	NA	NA	CASSLGQEANTEAFF	TGCGCCAGCAGCTTGGGACAGGAGGCGAACACTGAAGCTTTCTTT
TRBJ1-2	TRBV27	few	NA	CASALGSGKNYGYTF	TGTGCCAGCGCTCTGGGGAGCGGGAAGAACTATGGCTACACCTTC
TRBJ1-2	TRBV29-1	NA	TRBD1	CSAGMPDRGPGYTF	TGCAGCGCCGGGATGCCGGACAGGGGGCCTGGCTACACCTTC
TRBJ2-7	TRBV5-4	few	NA	CASSLETGTGAYEQYF	TGTGCCAGCAGCTTGGAAACCGGGACTGGGGCCTACGAGCAGTACTTC
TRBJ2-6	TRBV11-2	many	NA	CASSLQASGANVLTF	TGTGCCAGCAGCTTACAGGCATCTGGGGCCAACGTCCTGACTTTC
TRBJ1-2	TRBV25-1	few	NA	CASTRAESTYGYTF	TGTGCCAGCACCCGAGCAGAGAGCACCTATGGCTACACCTTC
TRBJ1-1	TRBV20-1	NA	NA	CSASDAGQNTEAFF	TGCAGTGCTAGTGATGCAGGGCAGAACACTGAAGCTTTCTTT
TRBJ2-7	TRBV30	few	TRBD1	CAWSFTGTGVNF	TGTGCCTGGAGTTTCACCGGGACAGGGGTAAACTTC
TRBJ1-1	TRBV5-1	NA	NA	CASSPQTLGGDTEAFF	TGCGCCAGCAGCCCACAGACCCTCGGGGGAGATACTGAAGCTTTCTTT
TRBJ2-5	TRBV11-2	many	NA	CASSLDFQHQETQYF	TGTGCCAGCAGCTTAGATTTCCAGCACCAAGAGACCCAGTACTTC
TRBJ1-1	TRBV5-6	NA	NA	CASSLLQMNTEAFF	TGTGCCAGCAGCTTGCTACAGATGAACACTGAAGCTTTCTTT
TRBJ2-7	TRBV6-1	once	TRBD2	CASVAVAGGPGGQYF	TGTGCCAGCGTTGCCGTAGCGGGAGGGCCCGGCGGGCAGTACTTC
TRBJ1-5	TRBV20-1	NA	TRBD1	CSASGTGTGGSNQPQHF	TGCAGTGCTAGTGGGACAGGGACGGGAGGGAGCAATCAGCCCCAGCATTTT
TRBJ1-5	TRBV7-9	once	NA	CASSSTGYDQPQHF	TGTGCCAGCAGCTCCACAGGGTATGATCAGCCCCAGCATTTT
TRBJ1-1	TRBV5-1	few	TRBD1	CASSFQPGQMNTEAFF	TGCGCCAGCAGCTTTCAGCCGGGACAGATGAACACTGAAGCTTTCTTT
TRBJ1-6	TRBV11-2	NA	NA	CASSLTGRSYNSPLHF	TGTGCCAGCAGCTTGACAGGTCGCTCCTATAATTCACCCCTCCACTTT
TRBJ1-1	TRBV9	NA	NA	CASAQGSNTEAFF	TGTGCCAGCGCCCAGGGCTCGAACACTGAAGCTTTCTTT
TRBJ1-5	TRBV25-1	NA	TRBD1	CASSEPGGVQPQHF	TGTGCCAGCAGTGAACCAGGGGGTGTGCAGCCCCAGCATTTT
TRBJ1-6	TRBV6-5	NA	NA	CASSYGGSLHF	TGTGCCAGCAGTTACGGGGGGTCCCTCCACTTT
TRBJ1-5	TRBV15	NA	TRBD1	CATSATTGGNQPQHF	TGTGCCACCAGCGCCACGACAGGGGGCAATCAGCCCCAGCATTTT
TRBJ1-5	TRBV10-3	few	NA	CAISELDRSNQPQHF	TGTGCCATCAGTGAGCTGGACAGAAGCAATCAGCCCCAGCATTTT
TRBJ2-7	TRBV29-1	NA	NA	CSVEEGFSEQYF	TGCAGCGTTGAGGAGGGGTTCAGCGAGCAGTACTTC
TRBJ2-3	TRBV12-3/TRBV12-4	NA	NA	CASSPDSTDTQYF	TGTGCCAGCAGTCCGGACAGCACAGATACGCAGTATTTT
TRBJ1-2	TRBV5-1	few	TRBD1	CASSQTGGVGGYTF	TGCGCCAGCAGCCAGACAGGGGGCGTCGGTGGCTACACCTTC